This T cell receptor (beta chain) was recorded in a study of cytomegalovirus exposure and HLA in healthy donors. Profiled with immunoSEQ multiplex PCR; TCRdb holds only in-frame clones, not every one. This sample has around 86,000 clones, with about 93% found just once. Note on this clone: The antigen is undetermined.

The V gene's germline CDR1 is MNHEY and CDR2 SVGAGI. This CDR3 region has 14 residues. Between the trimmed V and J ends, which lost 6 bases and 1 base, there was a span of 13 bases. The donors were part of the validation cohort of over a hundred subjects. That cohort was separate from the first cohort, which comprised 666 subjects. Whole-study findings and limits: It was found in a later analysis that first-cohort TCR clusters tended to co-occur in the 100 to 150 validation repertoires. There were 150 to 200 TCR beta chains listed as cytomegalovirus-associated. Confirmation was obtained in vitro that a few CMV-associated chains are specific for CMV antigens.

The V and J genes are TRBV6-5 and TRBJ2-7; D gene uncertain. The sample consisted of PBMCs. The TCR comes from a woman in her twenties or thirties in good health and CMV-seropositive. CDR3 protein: CASRSRTPSYEQYF. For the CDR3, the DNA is TGTGCCAGCAGAAGCCGCACCCCATCCTACGAGCAGTACTTC.